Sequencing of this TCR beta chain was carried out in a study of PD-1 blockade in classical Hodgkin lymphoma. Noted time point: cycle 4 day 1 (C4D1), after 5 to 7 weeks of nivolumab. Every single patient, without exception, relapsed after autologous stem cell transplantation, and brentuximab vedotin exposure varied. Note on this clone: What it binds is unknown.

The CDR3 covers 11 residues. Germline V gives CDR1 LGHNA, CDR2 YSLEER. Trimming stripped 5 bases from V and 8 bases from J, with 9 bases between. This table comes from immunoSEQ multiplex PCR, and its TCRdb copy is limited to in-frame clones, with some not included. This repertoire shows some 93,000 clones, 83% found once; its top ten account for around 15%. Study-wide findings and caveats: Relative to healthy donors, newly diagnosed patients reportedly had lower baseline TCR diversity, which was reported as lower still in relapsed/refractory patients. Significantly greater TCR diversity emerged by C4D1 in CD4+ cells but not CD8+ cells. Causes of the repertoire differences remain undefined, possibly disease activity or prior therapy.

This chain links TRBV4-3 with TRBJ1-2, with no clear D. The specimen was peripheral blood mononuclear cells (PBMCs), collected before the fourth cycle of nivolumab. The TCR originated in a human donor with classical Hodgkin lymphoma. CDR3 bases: TGCGCCAGCAGCTTGGGATCCGGCTACACCTTC. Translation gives CASSLGSGYTF.